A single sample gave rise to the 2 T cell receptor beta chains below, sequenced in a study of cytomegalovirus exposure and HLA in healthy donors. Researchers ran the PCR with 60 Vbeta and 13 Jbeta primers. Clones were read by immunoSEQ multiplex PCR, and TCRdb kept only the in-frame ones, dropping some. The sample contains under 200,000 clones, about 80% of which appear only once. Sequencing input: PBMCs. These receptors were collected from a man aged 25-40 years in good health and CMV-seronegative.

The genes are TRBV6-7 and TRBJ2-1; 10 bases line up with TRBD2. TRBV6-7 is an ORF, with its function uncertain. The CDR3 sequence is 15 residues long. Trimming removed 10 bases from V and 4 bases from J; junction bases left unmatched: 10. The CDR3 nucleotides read TGTGCCACCTCTCCTCTAGCGGGAGAGTACAATGAGCAGTTCTTC. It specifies CATSPLAGEYNEQFF.

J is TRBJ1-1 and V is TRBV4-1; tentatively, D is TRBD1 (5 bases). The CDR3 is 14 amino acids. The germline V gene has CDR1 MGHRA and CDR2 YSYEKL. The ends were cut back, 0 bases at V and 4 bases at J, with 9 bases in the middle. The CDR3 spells CASSQDGGGTEAFF. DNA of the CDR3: TGCGCCAGCAGCCAAGATGGGGGGGGCACTGAAGCTTTCTTT.